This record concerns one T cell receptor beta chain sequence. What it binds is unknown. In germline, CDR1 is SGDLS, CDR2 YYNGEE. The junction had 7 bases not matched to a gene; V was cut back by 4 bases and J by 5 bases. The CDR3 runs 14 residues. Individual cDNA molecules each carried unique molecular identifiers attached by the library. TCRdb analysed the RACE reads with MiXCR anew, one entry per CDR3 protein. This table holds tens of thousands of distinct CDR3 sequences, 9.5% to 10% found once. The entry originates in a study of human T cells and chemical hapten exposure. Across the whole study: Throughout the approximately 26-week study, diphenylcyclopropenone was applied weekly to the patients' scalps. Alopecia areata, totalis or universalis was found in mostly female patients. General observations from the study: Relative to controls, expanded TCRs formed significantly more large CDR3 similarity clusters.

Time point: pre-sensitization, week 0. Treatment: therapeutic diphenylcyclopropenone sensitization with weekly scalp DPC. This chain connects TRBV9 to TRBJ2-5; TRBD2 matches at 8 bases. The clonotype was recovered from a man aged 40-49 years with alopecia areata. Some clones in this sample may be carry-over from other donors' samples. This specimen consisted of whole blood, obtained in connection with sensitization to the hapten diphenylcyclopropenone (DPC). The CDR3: CASSPGGTPETQYF. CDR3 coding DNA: TGTGCCAGCAGCCCGGGGGGGACGCCGGAGACCCAGTACTTC.